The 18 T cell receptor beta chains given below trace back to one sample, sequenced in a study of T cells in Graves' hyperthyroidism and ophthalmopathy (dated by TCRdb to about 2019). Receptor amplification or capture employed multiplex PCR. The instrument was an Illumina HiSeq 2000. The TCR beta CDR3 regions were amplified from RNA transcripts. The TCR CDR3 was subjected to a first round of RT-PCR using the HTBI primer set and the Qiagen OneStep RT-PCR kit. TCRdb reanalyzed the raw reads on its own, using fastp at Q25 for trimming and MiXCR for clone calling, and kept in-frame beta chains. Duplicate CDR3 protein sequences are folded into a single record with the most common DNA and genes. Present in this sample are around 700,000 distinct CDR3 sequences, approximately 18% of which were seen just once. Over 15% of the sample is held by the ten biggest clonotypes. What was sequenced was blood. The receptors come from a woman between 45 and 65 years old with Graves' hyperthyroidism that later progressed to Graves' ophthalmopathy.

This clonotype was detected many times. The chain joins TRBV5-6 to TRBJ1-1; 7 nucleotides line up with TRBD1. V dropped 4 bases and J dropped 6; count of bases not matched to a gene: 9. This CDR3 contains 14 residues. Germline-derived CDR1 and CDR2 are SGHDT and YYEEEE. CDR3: CASSPSWTGAEAFF. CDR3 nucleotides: TGTGCCAGCAGCCCCTCGTGGACAGGAGCTGAAGCTTTCTTT.

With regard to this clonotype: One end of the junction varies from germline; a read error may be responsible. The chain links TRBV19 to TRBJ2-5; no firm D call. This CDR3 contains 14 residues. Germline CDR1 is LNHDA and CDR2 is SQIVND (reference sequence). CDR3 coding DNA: TGTACCAGTAGTATCCGACAAGGCCAAGAGACCCAGTACTTC. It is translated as CTSSIRQGQETQYF.

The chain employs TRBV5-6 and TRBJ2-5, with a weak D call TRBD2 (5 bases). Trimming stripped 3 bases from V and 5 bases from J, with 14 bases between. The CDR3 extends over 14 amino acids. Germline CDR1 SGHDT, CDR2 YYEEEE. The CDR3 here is CASSSGLFGETQYF. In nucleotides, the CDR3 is TGTGCCAGCAGCTCTGGACTTTTCGGGGAGACCCAGTACTTC.

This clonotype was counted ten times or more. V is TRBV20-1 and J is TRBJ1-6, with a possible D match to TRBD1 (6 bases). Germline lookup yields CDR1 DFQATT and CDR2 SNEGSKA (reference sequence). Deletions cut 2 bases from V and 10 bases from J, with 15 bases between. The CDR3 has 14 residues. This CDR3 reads CSARTIRGGSPLHF. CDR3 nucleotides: TGCAGTGCTAGAACGATCAGGGGAGGGTCACCCCTCCACTTT.

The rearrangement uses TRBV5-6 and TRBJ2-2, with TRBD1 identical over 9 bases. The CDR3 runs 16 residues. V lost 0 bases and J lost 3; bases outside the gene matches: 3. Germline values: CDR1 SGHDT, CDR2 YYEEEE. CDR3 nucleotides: TGTGCCAGCAGCTTGGATACAGGGGGCTACACCGGGGAGCTGTTTTTT. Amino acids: CASSLDTGGYTGELFF. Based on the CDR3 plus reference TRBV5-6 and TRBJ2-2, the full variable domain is DAGVTQSPTHLIKTRGQQVTLRCSPKSGHDTVSWYQQALGQGPQFIFQYYEEEERQRGNFPDRFSGHQFPNYSSELNVNALLLGDSALYLCASSLDTGGYTGELFFGEGSRLTVL.

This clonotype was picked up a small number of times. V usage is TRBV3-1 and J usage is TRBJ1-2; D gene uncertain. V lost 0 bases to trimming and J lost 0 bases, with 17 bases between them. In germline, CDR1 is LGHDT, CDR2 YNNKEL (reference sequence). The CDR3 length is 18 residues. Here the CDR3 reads CASSQDLVYSPTNYGYTF. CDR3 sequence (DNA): TGTGCCAGCAGCCAAGATCTTGTTTACAGTCCCACTAACTATGGCTACACCTTC.

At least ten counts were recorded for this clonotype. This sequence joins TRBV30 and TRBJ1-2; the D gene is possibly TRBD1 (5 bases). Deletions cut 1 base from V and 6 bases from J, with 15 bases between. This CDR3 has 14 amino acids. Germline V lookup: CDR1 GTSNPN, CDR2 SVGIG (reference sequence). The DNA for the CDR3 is TGTGCCTGGAGTGGCCGGAGGGGTCGAAATGGCTACACCTTC. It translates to CAWSGRRGRNGYTF.

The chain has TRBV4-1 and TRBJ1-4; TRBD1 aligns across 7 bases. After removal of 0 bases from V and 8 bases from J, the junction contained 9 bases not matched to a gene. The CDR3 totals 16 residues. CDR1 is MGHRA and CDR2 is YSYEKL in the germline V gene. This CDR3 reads CASSQDSKGAREKLFF. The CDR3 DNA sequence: TGCGCCAGCAGCCAAGATAGTAAGGGGGCGCGGGAAAAACTGTTTTTT.

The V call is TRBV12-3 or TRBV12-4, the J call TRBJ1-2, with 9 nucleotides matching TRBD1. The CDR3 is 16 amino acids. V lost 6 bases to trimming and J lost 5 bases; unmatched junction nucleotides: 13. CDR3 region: CASSPTRQGVGYGYTF. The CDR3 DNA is TGTGCCAGCAGCCCAACCCGACAGGGGGTCGGTTATGGCTACACCTTC.

CDR3 DNA: TGTGCCATCAGTGAGTCCCGGGATAGCAATCAGCCCCAGCATTTT. It specifies CAISESRDSNQPQHF. The chain has TRBV10-3 and TRBJ1-5; D is ambiguous. This CDR3 is built from 15 residues. Between the trimmed V and J ends, which lost 0 bases and 0 bases, there was a span of 6 bases. Per germline, CDR1 ENHRY and CDR2 SYGVKD.

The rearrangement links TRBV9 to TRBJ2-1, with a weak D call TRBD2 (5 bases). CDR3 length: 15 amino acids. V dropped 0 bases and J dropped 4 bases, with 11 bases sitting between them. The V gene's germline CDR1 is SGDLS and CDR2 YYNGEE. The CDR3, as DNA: TGTGCCAGCAGCGTAGGCCCCCCGGGGTACAATGAGCAGTTCTTC. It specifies CASSVGPPGYNEQFF. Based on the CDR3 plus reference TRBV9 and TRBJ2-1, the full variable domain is DSGVTQTPKHLITATGQRVTLRCSPRSGDLSVYWYQQSLDQGLQFLIQYYNGEERAKGNILERFSAQQFPDLHSELNLSSLELGDSALYFCASSVGPPGYNEQFFGPGTRLTVL.

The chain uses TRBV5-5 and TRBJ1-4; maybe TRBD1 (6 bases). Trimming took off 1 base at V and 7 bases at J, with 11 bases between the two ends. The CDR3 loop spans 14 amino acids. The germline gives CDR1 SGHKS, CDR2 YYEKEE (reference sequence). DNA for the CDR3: TGTGCCAGCAGCTTGTGGGGGGCGTCTGAAAAACTGTTTTTT. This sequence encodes CASSLWGASEKLFF.

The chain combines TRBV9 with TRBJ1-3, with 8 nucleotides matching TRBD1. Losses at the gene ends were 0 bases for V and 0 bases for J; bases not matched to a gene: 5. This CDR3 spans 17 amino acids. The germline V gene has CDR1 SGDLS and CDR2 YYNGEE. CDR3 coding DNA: TGTGCCAGCAGCGTAGAAGGGACAGGCTACTCTGGAAACACCATATATTTT. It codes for CASSVEGTGYSGNTIYF.

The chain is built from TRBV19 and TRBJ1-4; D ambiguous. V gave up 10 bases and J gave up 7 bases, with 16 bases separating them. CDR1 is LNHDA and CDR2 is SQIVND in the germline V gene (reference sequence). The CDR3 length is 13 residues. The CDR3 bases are TGTGCCACCTCGTTCAACCGGGGTGAAAAACTGTTTTTT. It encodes CATSFNRGEKLFF.

DNA for the CDR3: TGCGCCAGCAGCTTGGGGGCAGCAAGATCTAATGAAAAACTGTTTTTT. As protein: CASSLGAARSNEKLFF. V is TRBV5-1 and J is TRBJ1-4; D is unresolved. Germline loops: CDR1 SGHRS, CDR2 YFSETQ. Trimming pared 0 bases from V and 3 bases from J, leaving 12 bases between. This CDR3 region has 16 residues.

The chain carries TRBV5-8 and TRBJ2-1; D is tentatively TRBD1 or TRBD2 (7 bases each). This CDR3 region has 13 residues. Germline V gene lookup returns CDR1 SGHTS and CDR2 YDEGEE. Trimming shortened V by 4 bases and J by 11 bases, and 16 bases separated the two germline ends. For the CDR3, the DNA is TGTGCCAGCAGCCCTCAGGGGGAGGGGAAGCAGTTCTTC. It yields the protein CASSPQGEGKQFF.

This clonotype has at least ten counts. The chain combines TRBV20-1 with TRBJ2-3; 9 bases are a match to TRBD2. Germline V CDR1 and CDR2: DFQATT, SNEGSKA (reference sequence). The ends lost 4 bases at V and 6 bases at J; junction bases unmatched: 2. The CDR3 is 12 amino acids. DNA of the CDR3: TGCAGTGCTACTAGCGGGGAGGATACGCAGTATTTT. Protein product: CSATSGEDTQYF.

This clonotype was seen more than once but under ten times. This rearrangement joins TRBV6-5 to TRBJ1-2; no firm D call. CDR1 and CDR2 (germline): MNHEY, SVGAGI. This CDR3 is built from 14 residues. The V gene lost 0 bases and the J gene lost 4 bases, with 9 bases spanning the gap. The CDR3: CASSYSEGLYGYTF. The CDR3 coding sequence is TGTGCCAGCAGTTACTCGGAGGGCCTCTATGGCTACACCTTC.